The 9 T cell receptor delta chains below come from one sample, sequenced in a study of γδ T cells in repeated Plasmodium falciparum infection. Bulk repertoires came from Vgamma9/Vdelta2+ or Vdelta2-negative gammadelta T cells flow-sorted from PBMC. TCRdb reapplied CATT to the multiplex PCR reads. The sample holds around 89,000 delta-chain clones, around 1.4% seen once. Sample: gamma-delta T cells from blood. The receptors originated from a pool of human donors (malaria-infected and uninfected, not separated).

This clone was found many times. This DNA's translation and the protein TCRdb lists, from a much larger clone, do not match at residue 7, likely due to a read error; the protein shown is translated from the DNA. This CDR3 is CACDTWYTRQMFF. In nucleotides, the CDR3 is TGTGCCTGTGACACCTGGTACACCCGACAGATGTTTTTC. The genes are TRDV2 and TRDJ3; D gene uncertain. CDR1 GEAIGNYY and CDR2 EKD come from the germline V gene. There are 13 residues in the CDR3.

This clone was observed a handful of times. A read error likely explains why the TCRdb protein, taken from a much larger clone, differs from this DNA's translation at residue 8; the protein shown is translated from the DNA. The chain carries TRDV2 and TRDJ1; 8 nucleotides line up with TRDD3. No J gene is reported in TCRdb; it was inferred here by comparing the DNA with germline. The CDR3 has 16 amino acids. Germline V lookup: CDR1 GEAIGNYY, CDR2 EKD. V lost 1 base, J lost 8 bases, and 14 bases stayed unmatched. This chain's CDR3 is CACDTLGGTDKGKLIF. The DNA of the CDR3 is TGTGCCTGTGACACACTGGGGGGTACGGATAAAGGGAAACTCATCTTT.

Regarding this clone: The TCRdb protein comes from a much larger clone and disagrees with this DNA's translation at residue 6, likely due to a read error; the protein given here is derived from the DNA. V usage is TRDV2 and J usage is TRDJ1; weak D call: TRDD3 (7 bases). Since TCRdb gives no J gene, matching the DNA to germline was used here to assign it. V dropped 0 bases and J dropped 2 bases, with 36 bases sitting between them. This CDR3 comprises 23 residues. In germline, CDR1 is GEAIGNYY, CDR2 EKD. The CDR3 reads CACDTSDSSWKTGDVTATDKLIF. For the CDR3, the DNA is TGTGCCTGTGACACCAGTGACTCTTCCTGGAAGACTGGGGATGTTACGGCGACCGATAAACTCATCTTT.

Comment on this clone: Only one base separates this from a far larger clonotype, so it likely reflects a read error. Other DNA variants within this sample encode the same CDR3. The CDR3 sequence: CALGSTYPLGDKLIF. DNA for the CDR3: TGTGCTCTTGGGTCCACCTACCCGCTGGGGGATAAACTCATCTTT. J is TRDJ1 and V is TRDV1; tentatively, D is TRDD3 (6 bases). No J gene was available from TCRdb, and it was assigned here by a germline match of the DNA. V lost 5 bases and J lost 5, with 18 bases in between. The CDR3 extends over 15 amino acids. The germline CDR1 and CDR2 sequences are TSWWSYY and QGS.

In this sample, this clone turned up many times. This likely reflects a read error, since a far larger clone is one base away. The identical CDR3 is also encoded by other nucleotide sequences in the sample. The chain is built from TRDV2 and TRDJ3, with D maybe TRDD3 (6 bases). Here the J gene came from matching the DNA to germline, since TCRdb omits it. V gave up 3 bases and J gave up 0 bases, with 23 bases separating them. The CDR3 has 21 amino acids. Germline V gene lookup returns CDR1 GEAIGNYY and CDR2 EKD. CDR3 residues: CACDPFWGIHPSSWDTRQMFF. CDR3 sequence (DNA): TGTGCCTGTGACCCCTTCTGGGGAATACACCCAAGCTCCTGGGACACCCGACAGATGTTTTTC.

Comments on this clone: TCRdb shows a much larger clone's protein in place of this DNA's translation, and the two differ at residue 12, likely through a read error; the protein shown is translated from the DNA. The CDR3 DNA reads TGTGCCTGTGACTCCCTGGGGGATACGGACGATAGACTCATCTTT. This gives the protein CACDSLGDTDDRLIF. The chain carries TRDV2 and TRDJ1; 12 bases are a match to TRDD3. The J gene is absent in TCRdb and was assigned here via DNA matching to germline. This CDR3 spans 15 amino acids. The germline gives CDR1 GEAIGNYY, CDR2 EKD.

This clone was seen at least ten times. The same CDR3 arises from other DNA sequences in this sample as well. V and J are TRDV1 and TRDJ1; 11 nucleotides match TRDD3. Germline trimming cut 1 base from V and 2 bases from J; bases unmatched to any gene: 12. The length of the CDR3 is 19 residues. CDR1 and CDR2 (germline): TSWWSYY, QGS. This CDR3 reads CALGERSPVGDTRTDKLIF. CDR3 DNA: TGTGCTCTTGGGGAACGAAGCCCCGTGGGGGATACGAGGACCGATAAACTCATCTTT.

This clone has just a few counts. The translation of this DNA and the TCRdb protein of a much larger clone differ at residue 14, probably owing to a read error; the protein shown here is translated from the DNA. The chain recombines TRDV1 with TRDJ1, with D maybe TRDD2 (8 bases). TCRdb is silent on the J gene; assignment here came from matching the DNA to germline. Trimming removed 1 base from V and 4 bases from J, with 31 bases in between. This CDR3 has 21 amino acids. Germline CDR1 and CDR2: TSWWSYY and QGS. CDR3 sequence reads: CALGEPASYVVLGGTLDKLIF. CDR3 DNA: TGTGCTCTTGGGGAACCGGCTTCCTACGTTGTGCTGGGGGGTACGCTCGATAAACTCATCTTT.

This clone occurred a few times. Since a far larger clone is one base different, this is likely a read error. This specimen includes other DNA sequences encoding the same CDR3. This chain joins TRDV2 and TRDJ1; D remains unclear. CDR3 size: 14 residues. CDR1 is GEAIGNYY and CDR2 is EKD in the germline V gene. The CDR3 region has the DNA TGTGCCTGTGACTTCCCCTCTCTGCCCGACAAACTCATCTTT. Translation: CACDFPSLPDKLIF.